What follows are 27 T cell receptor beta chains derived from one specimen sequenced in a study of identical twins. TCRdb reanalysed the 5' RACE reads using MiXCR and keeps one entry per CDR3 protein. The data show 700,000 or so distinct CDR3 sequences, with 8.6% seen just once and 0.75% to 1% held by the top ten. The data were also submitted as part of a second study, on yellow fever vaccine responses in identical twins.

What was sequenced was PBMCs. The source of these receptors is a woman aged 18-35 years in good health.

J is TRBJ2-2 and V is TRBV6-1; 7 bases are a match to TRBD1. Trimming removed 8 bases from V and 7 bases from J; junction bases left unmatched: 7. The CDR3 extends over 13 amino acids. Germline CDR1 is MNHNS and CDR2 is SASEGT. This CDR3 is CASSPQGDGELFF. The CDR3 DNA reads TGTGCCAGCTCTCCTCAGGGGGACGGGGAGCTGTTTTTT.

The rearrangement links TRBV28 to TRBJ1-1; no definite D call. V lost 7 bases to trimming and J lost 3 bases, with 9 bases between them. Germline assignment: CDR1 MDHEN and CDR2 SYDVKM. The CDR3 length is 12 residues. The CDR3, as DNA: TGTGCCAGCAATACGGGTTACACTGAAGCTTTCTTT. Protein sequence: CASNTGYTEAFF.

There are a few counts of this clonotype. The J gene is TRBJ2-1, the V gene TRBV19; 11 nucleotides agree with TRBD1. The CDR3 consists of 16 residues. J lost 8 bases, V lost 4 bases, and 10 bases had no gene match. Germline V lookup: CDR1 LNHDA, CDR2 SQIVND (reference sequence). The CDR3 loop is CASSREGQGALYEQFF. DNA for the CDR3: TGTGCCAGTAGTAGGGAAGGACAGGGGGCTCTCTATGAGCAGTTCTTC.

At least ten counts were recorded for this clonotype. The chain joins TRBV10-3 to TRBJ1-2, with D maybe TRBD1 (5 bases). Germline assignment: CDR1 ENHRY and CDR2 SYGVKD. This CDR3 spans 14 amino acids. V lost 0 bases and J lost 4, with 9 bases in between. CDR3 nucleotide sequence: TGTGCCATCAGTGAGTCGCAGGGTACCTATGGCTACACCTTC. Protein: CAISESQGTYGYTF.

Only a few counts were recorded for this clonotype. This sequence joins TRBV20-1 and TRBJ2-7; D is ambiguous. V was pared by 1 base and J by 1 base, with 11 bases between. In germline, CDR1 is DFQATT, CDR2 SNEGSKA (reference sequence). The CDR3 covers 14 residues. This CDR3 is CSARVRAVSYEQYF. CDR3 DNA: TGCAGTGCTAGAGTCCGGGCGGTTTCCTACGAGCAGTACTTC.

This clonotype came up many times. The V call is TRBV29-1, the J call TRBJ2-7; 10 nucleotides match TRBD2. Trimming cost V 1 base and J 6 bases; bases outside gene matches: 3. This CDR3 is 13 amino acids long. Germline-derived CDR1 and CDR2 are SQVTM and ANQGSEA. The CDR3 nucleotides read TGCAGCGTTGAAGTCCTAGCGGGAGCCGAGCAGTACTTC. This sequence encodes CSVEVLAGAEQYF.

The chain couples TRBV30 to TRBJ2-7; D is unclear. The CDR3 has 15 amino acids. In germline, CDR1 is GTSNPN, CDR2 SVGIG (reference sequence). Trimming took off 1 base at V and 12 bases at J, with 25 bases between the two ends. CDR3 bases: TGTGCCTGGAGTGGAATCACAATGTCAATGCGCGTAACGTACTTC. This translates into CAWSGITMSMRVTYF.

The sample holds many counts of this clonotype. The chain links TRBV7-2 to TRBJ2-1; 7 bases agree with TRBD1. CDR3 length equals 13 residues. The V and J ends lost 5 bases and 9 bases, in that order; junction bases with no gene match: 7. The germline V gene has CDR1 SGHTA and CDR2 FQGNSA. CDR3 protein: CASSPLQGSEQFF. In nucleotides, the CDR3 is TGTGCCAGCAGCCCATTACAGGGGTCTGAGCAGTTCTTC.

The chain uses TRBV5-1 and TRBJ2-2; D remains unclear. The ends were cut back, 1 base at V and 6 bases at J, with 10 bases in the middle. Germline lookup yields CDR1 SGHRS and CDR2 YFSETQ. This CDR3 has 14 amino acids. The CDR3 nucleotides are TGCGCCAGCAGCTTGTCCGCGACCTCCGGGGAGCTGTTTTTT. Translation: CASSLSATSGELFF.

This clonotype has ten or more counts. The rearrangement links TRBV12-3 or TRBV12-4 to TRBJ2-7, with 9 bases fitting TRBD1. J gave up 3 bases and V 1 base, and 1 base lay outside the gene matches. CDR3 length: 14 residues. CDR3 DNA: TGTGCCAGCAGTTTAGGGACAGGGGTCTACGAGCAGTACTTC. It yields the protein CASSLGTGVYEQYF.

In its sample, this clonotype was seen many times. The chain has TRBV3-1 and TRBJ2-7, with 10 bases that match TRBD1. Germline V gene data show CDR1 as LGHDT and CDR2 as YNNKEL (reference sequence). The CDR3 is 17 amino acids. V was clipped by 5 bases and J by 2 bases; unmatched bases: 12. DNA of the CDR3: TGTGCCAGCAGCAAGACCAGGGGACAGGGGTTTCCCTACGAGCAGTACTTC. It encodes CASSKTRGQGFPYEQYF.

The rearrangement links TRBV15 to TRBJ2-7; unclear D gene. This CDR3 is 13 amino acids long. V lost 3 bases to trimming and J lost 2 bases, with 8 bases between them. Germline V CDR1 and CDR2: LNHNV, YYDKDF (reference sequence). CDR3 sequence reads: CATSRSPAYEQYF. CDR3 in DNA: TGTGCCACCAGCAGGTCCCCGGCCTACGAGCAGTACTTC.

This chain joins TRBV27 and TRBJ2-2; D is possibly TRBD2 (5 bases). Germline values: CDR1 MNHEY, CDR2 SMNVEV (reference sequence). V was clipped by 5 bases and J by 6 bases, with 19 bases between them. This CDR3 is 16 amino acids long. CDR3: CASSTYRLASAGELFF. The CDR3 DNA sequence: TGTGCCAGCAGTACATACCGTCTAGCATCCGCCGGGGAGCTGTTTTTT.

This chain links TRBV27 with TRBJ2-2; D is unclear. The CDR3 contains 12 residues. CDR1 and CDR2 (germline): MNHEY, SMNVEV (reference sequence). V was cut by 6 bases and J by 6 bases, with 8 bases left in between. The CDR3 loop reads CASRLNAGELFF. CDR3 bases: TGTGCCAGCAGACTCAATGCCGGGGAGCTGTTTTTT.

This clonotype was recorded at least ten times. One end of the junction fails to match germline, which may point to a read error. The CDR3 DNA reads as TGTGCCAGCAGCTTCTCTTATGACTACACCTTC. Protein: CASSFSYDYTF. The chain has TRBV7-8 and TRBJ1-2; no definite D call. The CDR3 contains 11 residues. CDR1 SGHVS and CDR2 FQNEAQ come from the germline V gene.

This sequence joins TRBV28 and TRBJ2-6; D may match TRBD1 or TRBD2 (5 bases each). The CDR3 runs to 19 residues. Germline V gene sequence: CDR1 MDHEN, CDR2 SYDVKM. V lost 3 bases and J lost 0, with 18 bases in between. The CDR3 coding sequence is TGTGCCAGCAGTTTCTGGCGAACCGAGGGGAGCTCTGGGGCCAACGTCCTGACTTTC. Translated, it gives CASSFWRTEGSSGANVLTF.

The rearrangement uses TRBV6-7 and TRBJ2-4; the D gene is possibly TRBD2 (5 bases). TRBV6-7 is noted as an ORF with a role that remains uncertain. V lost 5 bases and J lost 9, with 11 bases in between. The CDR3 spans 12 residues. The CDR3 loop reads CASSEDYRIQYF. In DNA, the CDR3 is TGTGCCAGCAGTGAAGACTATCGCATTCAGTACTTC.

The V gene is TRBV29-1, the J gene TRBJ1-1, with 10 nucleotides matching TRBD1. Germline values: CDR1 SQVTM, CDR2 ANQGSEA. The CDR3 contains 13 residues. The chain's CDR3 is CSAGTGVNTEAFF. The DNA of the CDR3 is TGCAGTGCCGGGACAGGGGTGAACACTGAAGCTTTCTTT.

This clonotype was found many times. The genes are TRBV6-4 and TRBJ2-3, with 7 bases matching TRBD2. Trimming cost V 2 bases and J 4 bases; bases outside gene matches: 6. This CDR3 region has 15 residues. Germline values: CDR1 MRHNA, CDR2 SNTAGT. CDR3 sequence reads: CASSDKRDWADTQYF. The CDR3 DNA reads as TGTGCCAGCAGTGACAAGCGGGACTGGGCAGATACGCAGTATTTT.

This clonotype was recorded at least ten times. The gene calls are TRBV5-4 and TRBJ2-3; TRBD2 matches 10 bases. The V segment lost 1 base and the J segment 3 bases; nucleotides outside the gene matches: 5. This CDR3 contains 16 residues. Germline V CDR1 and CDR2: SGHNT, YYREEE (reference sequence). This chain's CDR3 is CASSLRLAGVTDTQYF. The CDR3 nucleotides are TGTGCCAGCAGCTTGCGGCTAGCGGGAGTTACAGATACGCAGTATTTT.

The chain employs TRBV7-3 and TRBJ2-5; TRBD2 matches 8 bases. This CDR3 is 17 amino acids long. The germline gives CDR1 SGHTA, CDR2 FQGTGA. The V segment lost 2 bases and the J segment 5 bases; nucleotides outside the gene matches: 13. In DNA form, the CDR3 reads TGTGCCAGCAGCTTACGGGGAAGCGGGGGCGGGTTGGAGACCCAGTACTTC. Residues: CASSLRGSGGGLETQYF.

The chain has TRBV11-2 and TRBJ2-3, with 9 bases fitting TRBD2. Trimming took 2 bases from V and 5 from J; bases not matched to a gene: 14. There are 18 residues in the CDR3. Germline values: CDR1 SGHAT, CDR2 FQNNGV. CDR3 protein: CASSLLPLAGEVGDTQYF. In DNA form, the CDR3 reads TGTGCCAGCAGCTTACTCCCCTTAGCGGGAGAGGTTGGAGATACGCAGTATTTT.

This clonotype was observed a handful of times. This chain connects TRBV13 to TRBJ2-1; D gene uncertain. CDR1 is PRHDT, CDR2 FYEKMQ, per germline (reference sequence). Trimming removed 0 bases at V and 7 bases at J, with 10 bases between. The CDR3 is 14 residues long. CDR3: CASSLGLRKNEQFF. The CDR3 DNA reads TGTGCCAGCAGCTTAGGCCTTAGGAAAAATGAGCAGTTCTTC. The variable domain in full, completed from reference TRBV13 and TRBJ2-1, reads AAGVIQSPRHLIKEKRETATLKCYPIPRHDTVYWYQQGPGQDPQFLISFYEKMQSDKGSIPDRFSAQQFSDYHSELNMSSLELGDSALYFCASSLGLRKNEQFFGPGTRLTVL.

This chain joins TRBV18 and TRBJ2-5; the match to TRBD2 covers 10 bases. Germline CDR1 KGHSH, CDR2 LQKENI. The CDR3 totals 15 residues. V was clipped by 0 bases and J by 4 bases; unmatched bases: 2. CDR3 amino acids: CASSPPAGGRETQYF. CDR3 nucleotides: TGTGCCAGCTCACCACCAGCGGGGGGGAGAGAGACCCAGTACTTC.

The V gene is TRBV20-1, the J gene TRBJ2-7; 9 nucleotides line up with TRBD1. V shed 5 bases, J shed 5 bases, and the junction held 7 bases outside the gene matches. The CDR3 sequence is 13 residues long. Germline V lookup: CDR1 DFQATT, CDR2 SNEGSKA (reference sequence). This CDR3 reads CSAEGTGINEQYF. The CDR3 nucleotides read TGCAGTGCTGAAGGGACAGGGATAAACGAGCAGTACTTC.

This clonotype was recorded at least ten times. The V and J genes are TRBV24-1 and TRBJ2-5, with 7 bases lining up with TRBD1. Germline CDR1 reads KGHDR; CDR2 reads SFDVKD. V was pared by 1 base and J by 1 base, with 2 bases of the junction left unmatched. CDR3 length equals 15 residues. The CDR3 protein is CATSDFRQGQETQYF. The CDR3 DNA reads as TGTGCCACCAGTGATTTCCGACAGGGCCAAGAGACCCAGTACTTC.

This clonotype was counted a few times. This chain joins TRBV6-4 and TRBJ2-4; weak D call: TRBD2 (5 bases). CDR1 and CDR2 (germline): MRHNA, SNTAGT. This CDR3 is 17 amino acids long. V lost 9 bases, J lost 0 bases, and 21 bases lay in between. This chain's CDR3 is CARTSSDSDLAKNIQYF. The CDR3 DNA reads as TGTGCCAGGACCTCTAGTGATAGCGACCTAGCCAAAAACATTCAGTACTTC.